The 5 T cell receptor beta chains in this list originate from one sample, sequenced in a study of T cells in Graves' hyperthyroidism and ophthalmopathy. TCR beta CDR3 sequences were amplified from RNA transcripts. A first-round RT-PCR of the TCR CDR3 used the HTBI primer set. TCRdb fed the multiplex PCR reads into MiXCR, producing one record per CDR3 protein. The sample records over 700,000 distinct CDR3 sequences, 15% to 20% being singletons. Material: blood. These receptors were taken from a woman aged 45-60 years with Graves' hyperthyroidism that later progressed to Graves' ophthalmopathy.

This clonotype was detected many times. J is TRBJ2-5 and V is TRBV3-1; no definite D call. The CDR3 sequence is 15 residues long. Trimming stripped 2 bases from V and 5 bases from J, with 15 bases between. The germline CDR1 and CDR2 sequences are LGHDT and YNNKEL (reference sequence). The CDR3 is CASSQPSDGRETQYF. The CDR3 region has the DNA TGTGCCAGCAGCCAACCCTCCGACGGGCGTGAGACCCAGTACTTC.

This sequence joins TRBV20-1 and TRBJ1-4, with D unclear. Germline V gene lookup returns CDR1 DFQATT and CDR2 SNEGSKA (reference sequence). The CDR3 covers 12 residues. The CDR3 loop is CSVWATNEKLFF. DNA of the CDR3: TGCAGCGTGTGGGCAACTAATGAAAAACTGTTTTTT.

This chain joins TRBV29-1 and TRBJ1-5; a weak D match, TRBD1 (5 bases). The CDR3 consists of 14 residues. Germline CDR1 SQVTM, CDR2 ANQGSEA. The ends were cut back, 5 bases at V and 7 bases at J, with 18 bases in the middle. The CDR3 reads CSVIPLGGWQPQHF. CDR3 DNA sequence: TGCAGCGTTATTCCCCTCGGGGGTTGGCAGCCCCAGCATTTT.

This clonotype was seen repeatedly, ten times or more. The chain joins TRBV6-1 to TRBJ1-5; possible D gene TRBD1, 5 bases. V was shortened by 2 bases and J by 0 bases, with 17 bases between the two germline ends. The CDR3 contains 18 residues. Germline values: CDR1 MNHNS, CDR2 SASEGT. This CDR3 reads CASSELGGGLYSNQPQHF. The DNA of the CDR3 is TGTGCCAGCAGTGAACTGGGGGGAGGGCTGTATAGCAATCAGCCCCAGCATTTT.

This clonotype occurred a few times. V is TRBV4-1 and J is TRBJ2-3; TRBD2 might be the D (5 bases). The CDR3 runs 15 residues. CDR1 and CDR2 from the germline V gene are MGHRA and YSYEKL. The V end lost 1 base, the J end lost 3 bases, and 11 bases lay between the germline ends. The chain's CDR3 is CASSQGTSSTDTQYF. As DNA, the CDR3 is TGCGCCAGCAGCCAAGGGACTTCATCGACAGATACGCAGTATTTT.